One sample yielded the 3 T cell receptor beta chains listed below, sequenced in a study of blood T cell repertoires in COVID-19. Clones were read by immunoSEQ multiplex PCR, and TCRdb kept only the in-frame ones, dropping some. In the table there are more than 95,000 clones, about 86% of which are singletons. The material sequenced was peripheral blood. The receptor source for this set is a woman over 75 with active or convalescent COVID-19.

The gene calls are TRBV5-1 and TRBJ2-7, with 7 bases lining up with TRBD2. V gave up 4 bases and J gave up 6 bases; unmatched junction bases: 16. The CDR3 totals 16 residues. Germline CDR1 is SGHRS and CDR2 is YFSETQ. The CDR3 coding sequence is TGCGCCAGCAGCCCGAACTTAAGCGGGACTTATACCGAGCAGTACTTC. As protein: CASSPNLSGTYTEQYF. Using reference TRBV5-1 and TRBJ2-7 for the parts outside the CDR3, the full variable domain is KAGVTQTPRYLIKTRGQQVTLSCSPISGHRSVSWYQQTPGQGLQFLFEYFSETQRNKGNFPGRFSGRQFSNSRSEMNVSTLELGDSALYLCASSPNLSGTYTEQYFGPGTRLTVT.

The chain couples TRBV9 to TRBJ2-3, with 14 bases that match TRBD2. The CDR3 length is 18 residues. Germline-derived CDR1 and CDR2 are SGDLS and YYNGEE. With 3 bases clipped from V and 0 bases from J, the junction kept 6 bases outside the gene matches. The CDR3 DNA follows: TGTGCCAGCAGCGGAGGACTAGCGGGAGGACTAAGCACAGATACGCAGTATTTT. Residues: CASSGGLAGGLSTDTQYF.

CDR3 sequence: CASRSPWGDYGYTF. In DNA, the CDR3 is TGTGCCAGCAGATCCCCTTGGGGGGACTATGGCTACACCTTC. This chain uses TRBV28 with TRBJ1-2, with D maybe TRBD1 (5 bases). V was clipped by 6 bases and J by 3 bases, with 14 bases between them. CDR1 MDHEN and CDR2 SYDVKM come from the germline V gene. The CDR3 is made up of 14 amino acids.